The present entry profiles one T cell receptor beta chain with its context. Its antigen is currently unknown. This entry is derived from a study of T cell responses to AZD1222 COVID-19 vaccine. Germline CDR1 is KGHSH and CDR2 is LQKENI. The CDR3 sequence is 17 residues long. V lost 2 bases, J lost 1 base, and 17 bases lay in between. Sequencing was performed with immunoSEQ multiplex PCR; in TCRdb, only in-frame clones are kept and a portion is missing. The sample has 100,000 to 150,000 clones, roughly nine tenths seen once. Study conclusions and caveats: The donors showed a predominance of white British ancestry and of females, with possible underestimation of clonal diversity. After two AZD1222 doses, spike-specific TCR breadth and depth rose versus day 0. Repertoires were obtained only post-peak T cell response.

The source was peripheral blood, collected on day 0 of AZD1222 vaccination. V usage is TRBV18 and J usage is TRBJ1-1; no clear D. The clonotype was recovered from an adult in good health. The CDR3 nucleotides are TGTGCCAGCTCACCAACCATAGTTCGGGATGGGAACACTGAAGCTTTCTTT. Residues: CASSPTIVRDGNTEAFF.